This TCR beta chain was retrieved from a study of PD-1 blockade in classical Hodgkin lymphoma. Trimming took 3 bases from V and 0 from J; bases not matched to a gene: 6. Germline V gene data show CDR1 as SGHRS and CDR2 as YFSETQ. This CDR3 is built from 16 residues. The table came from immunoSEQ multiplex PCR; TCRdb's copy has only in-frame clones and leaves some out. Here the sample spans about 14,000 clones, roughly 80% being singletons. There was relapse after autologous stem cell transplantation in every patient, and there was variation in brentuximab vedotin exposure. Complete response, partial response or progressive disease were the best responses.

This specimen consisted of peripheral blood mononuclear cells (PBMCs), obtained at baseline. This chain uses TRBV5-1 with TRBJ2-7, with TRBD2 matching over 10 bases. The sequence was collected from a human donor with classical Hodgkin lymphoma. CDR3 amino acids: CASSWTLAGNSYEQYF. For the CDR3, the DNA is TGCGCCAGCAGCTGGACACTAGCGGGGAACTCCTACGAGCAGTACTTC.